This T cell receptor (beta chain) originates from a study of T cells in Graves' hyperthyroidism and ophthalmopathy. The study, taken as a whole, reports: Progression to ophthalmopathy was predicted a median of about six months early. Most thyroid clonotypes that were expanded above 0.001 also turned up in blood. Ophthalmopathy cases were set apart from stable hyperthyroidism by a 13 V-J model.

The authors obtained PBMCs from about 9 ml of fresh peripheral blood. V was cut by 1 base and J by 5 bases, with 9 bases left in between. Germline assignment: CDR1 MGHRA and CDR2 YSYEKL. The CDR3 spans 13 residues. Researchers took RNA transcripts and amplified the TCR beta CDR3 regions from them. HTBI primers were employed in a first-round RT-PCR of the TCR CDR3. TCRdb reprocessed the multiplex PCR reads via MiXCR and lists one record per CDR3 protein. The sample contains around 440,000 distinct CDR3 sequences, 15% to 18% of which appear only once. To note about this clonotype: Its target is unknown.

The chain has TRBV4-1 and TRBJ2-7, with D perhaps matching TRBD2 (5 bases). The TCR was taken from a woman aged 18-30 years with Graves' hyperthyroidism. The material sequenced was blood. CDR3 DNA sequence: TGCGCCAGCAGCCAAGTTACTAGGGACGAGCAGTACTTC. Translating it yields CASSQVTRDEQYF.